What follows are 23 T cell receptor beta chains derived from one specimen sequenced in a study of blood T cells in healthy people across ages. PCR was performed a second time for about 6 to 12 cycles using a sample-barcoded 5' primer and a J-beta primer mix. TCRdb itself ran the 5' RACE reads through MiXCR, one entry per CDR3 protein. The repertoire consists of about 680,000 distinct CDR3 sequences, with 45% to 50% occurring once and the leading ten covering approximately 32%. Specimen: blood. Receptors were obtained from an older woman in good health.

There are a few counts of this clonotype. The V and J genes are TRBV28 and TRBJ2-5; no reliable D call. The J call may be wrong; the DNA end is better matched by TRBJ2-7. There are 12 residues in the CDR3. Germline V CDR1 and CDR2: MDHEN, SYDVKM. This chain's CDR3 is CASSLFRFEQYF. The DNA for the CDR3 is TGTGCCAGCAGTTTATTCCGCTTCGAGCAGTACTTC.

This clonotype turned up a few times. The J gene is TRBJ2-7, the V gene TRBV7-2; 9 positions match TRBD2. The junction had 8 bases not matched to a gene; V was cut back by 1 base and J by 4 bases. CDR3 size: 16 residues. The germline CDR1 and CDR2 sequences are SGHTA and FQGNSA. The chain's CDR3 is CASSLDGSGGGYEQYF. Written as DNA, the CDR3 is TGTGCCAGCAGCTTAGATGGTAGCGGGGGTGGATACGAGCAGTACTTC.

Regarding this clonotype: The junction shows a germline mismatch at one end, possibly a read error. The chain combines TRBV10-3 with TRBJ2-7, with 8 positions matching TRBD2. Germline V gene data show CDR1 as ENHRY and CDR2 as SYGVKD. CDR3 size: 16 residues. For the CDR3, the DNA is TGTGCCATTAGTGAAACAACCATTAGCGGGACCCGCGAGCAGTACTTC. Protein product: CAISETTISGTREQYF.

The chain combines TRBV6-2 or TRBV6-3 with TRBJ2-7; possible D gene TRBD1, 6 bases. CDR1 and CDR2 (germline): MNHEY, SVGEGT. The V end lost 5 bases, the J end lost 2 bases, and 19 bases lay between the germline ends. The CDR3 consists of 16 residues. CDR3 coding DNA: TGTGCCAGCAGTCCCCTTAGGGGGAGTAGCCCCTACGAGCAGTACTTC. As protein: CASSPLRGSSPYEQYF.

This clonotype was counted between two and nine times. The CDR3 loop reads CSARDLRTSGYEQYF. CDR3 DNA sequence: TGCAGTGCTAGAGATCTACGGACTAGCGGTTACGAGCAGTACTTC. The genes are TRBV20-1 and TRBJ2-7, with 10 nucleotides matching TRBD2. The germline V gene encodes CDR1 DFQATT and CDR2 SNEGSKA (reference sequence). This CDR3 has 15 residues. V shed 0 bases, J shed 4 bases, and the junction held 6 bases outside the gene matches.

The chain links TRBV10-2 to TRBJ2-1, with D perhaps TRBD1 (6 bases). V was clipped by 6 bases and J by 5 bases, with 26 bases between them. This CDR3 is built from 18 residues. In germline, CDR1 is WSHSY, CDR2 SAAADI. DNA of the CDR3: TGCGCCAGCAGCAGAGTTCCGACAGGACACCAGGCGGACAATGAGCAGTTCTTC. This sequence encodes CASSRVPTGHQADNEQFF.

The V call is TRBV10-3, the J call TRBJ2-5, with D perhaps TRBD2 (5 bases). V lost 4 bases and J lost 4, with 13 bases in between. CDR3 length: 14 amino acids. Germline loops: CDR1 ENHRY, CDR2 SYGVKD. CDR3: CAISGSLALETQYF. Written as DNA, the CDR3 is TGTGCCATCAGTGGGAGTCTAGCCTTAGAGACCCAGTACTTC.

The chain carries TRBV7-2 and TRBJ1-2; D is uncertain. V shed 3 bases and J shed 7 bases, with 12 bases lying between them. Looked up from germline, CDR1 is SGHTA and CDR2 is FQGNSA. There are 13 residues in the CDR3. CDR3 coding DNA: TGTGCCAGCAGCTTGCCTCCCTACGGTGGCTACACCTTC. It yields the protein CASSLPPYGGYTF.

The CDR3 sequence: CASSPKNEQFF. As DNA, the CDR3 is TGTGCCAGCAGCCCTAAGAATGAGCAGTTCTTC. The genes are TRBV7-2 and TRBJ2-1, with D unresolved. The ends were cut back, 5 bases at V and 7 bases at J, with 6 bases in the middle. Germline CDR1 is SGHTA and CDR2 is FQGNSA. This CDR3 spans 11 amino acids.

The V call is TRBV6-2 or TRBV6-3, the J call TRBJ2-4, with 8 bases matching TRBD1. Germline V gene lookup returns CDR1 MNHEY and CDR2 SVGEGT. Trimming took 8 bases from V and 1 from J; bases not matched to a gene: 13. The CDR3 is 17 residues long. The CDR3 nucleotides read TGTGCCAGCGGTCCCGGGACAGGACGGGAGGCCAAAAACATTCAGTACTTC. This translates into CASGPGTGREAKNIQYF.

This chain joins TRBV5-1 and TRBJ2-1; weak D call: TRBD1 (6 bases). The J call could be wrong; TRBJ2-7 is a better fit for the DNA end. The CDR3 is 15 amino acids. Germline V gene data show CDR1 as SGHRS and CDR2 as YFSETQ. CDR3 sequence (DNA): TGCGCCAGCAGAAGAACAGGGAACTCCTACAATGAGCAGTACTTC. Translating gives CASRRTGNSYNEQYF.

The rearrangement joins TRBV11-2 to TRBJ2-7, with TRBD1 matching over 9 bases. The germline gives CDR1 SGHAT, CDR2 FQNNGV. The junction had 6 bases not matched to a gene; V was cut back by 4 bases and J by 5 bases. This CDR3 has 14 amino acids. CDR3 nucleotides: TGTGCCAGCAGCTCCGGGACAGGGAGCGACGAGCAGTACTTC. Translating gives CASSSGTGSDEQYF.

The rearrangement links TRBV21-1 to TRBJ1-2; the table's D call of TRBD1 was not tested on the DNA. TRBV21-1 represents a pseudogene. The CDR3 is 13 residues long. CDR3 bases: TGTGCCAGCAGCAAAGTTCCCCCCTATGGCTACACCTTC. Protein sequence: CASSKVPPYGYTF.

V usage is TRBV29-1 and J usage is TRBJ2-5, with TRBD2 matching 7 bases. The germline V gene encodes CDR1 SQVTM and CDR2 ANQGSEA. The junction had 4 bases not matched to a gene; V was cut back by 4 bases and J by 5 bases. The CDR3 sequence is 12 residues long. CDR3 sequence reads: CSVALLAETQYF. CDR3 nucleotide sequence: TGCAGCGTTGCTTTACTAGCGGAGACCCAGTACTTC.

The rearrangement uses TRBV20-1 and TRBJ2-7; TRBD2 matches at 9 bases. The CDR3 loop spans 14 amino acids. The trim removed 3 bases at V and 0 bases at J, leaving 3 bases unmatched. Germline V gives CDR1 DFQATT, CDR2 SNEGSKA (reference sequence). The CDR3 DNA follows: TGCAGTGCTAGCCTTAGCGGGAGCTCCTACGAGCAGTACTTC. Translation gives CSASLSGSSYEQYF.

The chain has TRBV20-1 and TRBJ2-4, with 7 bases lining up with TRBD2. Germline V CDR1 and CDR2: DFQATT, SNEGSKA (reference sequence). Germline trimming cut 0 bases from V and 1 base from J; bases unmatched to any gene: 18. The CDR3 consists of 20 residues. The CDR3 DNA is TGCAGTGCTAGAGATAACCCGGGAGGCTTCTTTGCGCAGGCCAAAAACATTCAGTACTTC. This gives the protein CSARDNPGGFFAQAKNIQYF.

The chain has TRBV5-1 and TRBJ2-1; D may be TRBD1 (5 bases). The CDR3 consists of 11 residues. The V end was cut by 9 bases, the J end by 8 bases, with 12 bases between. CDR1 SGHRS and CDR2 YFSETQ come from the germline V gene. CDR3 sequence (DNA): TGCGCCAACAGGATAGCCGATGAGCAGTTCTTC. Its protein is CANRIADEQFF. The full variable domain, its missing parts supplied by reference TRBV5-1 and TRBJ2-1, is KAGVTQTPRYLIKTRGQQVTLSCSPISGHRSVSWYQQTPGQGLQFLFEYFSETQRNKGNFPGRFSGRQFSNSRSEMNVSTLELGDSALYLCANRIADEQFFGPGTRLTVL.

In its sample, this clonotype was seen a few times. This chain joins TRBV29-1 and TRBJ1-1; perhaps TRBD1 as D (5 bases). The length of the CDR3 is 15 residues. CDR1 SQVTM and CDR2 ANQGSEA come from the germline V gene. Trimming removed 5 bases at V and 7 bases at J, with 23 bases between. The CDR3 spells CSVPGWGQGRDEAFF. CDR3 DNA sequence: TGCAGCGTTCCTGGGTGGGGCCAGGGACGGGATGAAGCTTTCTTT.

This clonotype was seen only a few times. The J gene is TRBJ2-7, the V gene TRBV29-1, with 8 bases aligning to TRBD2. CDR3 size: 14 residues. The germline CDR1 and CDR2 sequences are SQVTM and ANQGSEA. V lost 1 base to trimming and J lost 3 bases; unmatched junction nucleotides: 5. CDR3 sequence: CSVEVAGRFYEQYF. The CDR3 DNA sequence: TGCAGCGTTGAAGTAGCGGGAAGGTTCTACGAGCAGTACTTC.

This clonotype was seen many times. This chain uses TRBV3-1 with TRBJ1-4, with a tentative D call TRBD1 (5 bases). The germline CDR1 and CDR2 sequences are LGHDT and YNNKEL (reference sequence). V was pared by 8 bases and J by 8 bases, with 12 bases between. The CDR3 runs to 12 residues. Written as DNA, the CDR3 is TGTGCCAGCTCCTGGGGGACCGAAAAACTGTTTTTT. Translation gives CASSWGTEKLFF.

V is TRBV5-1 and J is TRBJ1-2; D may be TRBD1 (5 bases). V lost 4 bases, J lost 6 bases, and 13 bases lay in between. This CDR3 has 13 amino acids. The germline V gene encodes CDR1 SGHRS and CDR2 YFSETQ. CDR3 DNA sequence: TGCGCCAGCAGCGCTGGGACCGAGCATGGCTACACCTTC. Protein product: CASSAGTEHGYTF.

The chain is built from TRBV30 and TRBJ1-4, with D unclear. Germline assignment: CDR1 GTSNPN and CDR2 SVGIG (reference sequence). Trimming took 4 bases from V and 3 from J, leaving 12 bases between them. The CDR3 is 14 residues long. In DNA form, the CDR3 reads TGTGCCTGGAACCATAACAGAGCTAATGAAAAACTGTTTTTT. This encodes CAWNHNRANEKLFF. Supplemented by reference TRBV30 and TRBJ1-4, the full variable domain reads SQTIHQWPATLVQPVGSPLSLECTVEGTSNPNLYWYRQAAGRGLQLLFYSVGIGQISSEVPQNLSASRPQDRQFILSSKKLLLSDSGFYLCAWNHNRANEKLFFGSGTQLSVL.

This chain connects TRBV14 to TRBJ1-6; TRBD1 matches at 11 bases. Germline V gene lookup returns CDR1 SGHDN and CDR2 FVKESK. There are 15 residues in the CDR3. V lost 1 base to trimming and J lost 8 bases; unmatched junction nucleotides: 1. The CDR3 bases are TGTGCCAGCAGCCAAGGGACAGGGGGCTATTCACCCCTCCACTTT. Translated, it gives CASSQGTGGYSPLHF.